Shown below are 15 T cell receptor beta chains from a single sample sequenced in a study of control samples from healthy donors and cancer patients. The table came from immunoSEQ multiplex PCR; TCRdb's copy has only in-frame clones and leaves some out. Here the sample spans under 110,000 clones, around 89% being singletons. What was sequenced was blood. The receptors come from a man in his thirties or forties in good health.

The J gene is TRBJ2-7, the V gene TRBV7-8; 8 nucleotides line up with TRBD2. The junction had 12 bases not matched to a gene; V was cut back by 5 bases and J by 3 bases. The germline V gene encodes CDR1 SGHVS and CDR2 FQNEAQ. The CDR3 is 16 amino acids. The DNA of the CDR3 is TGTGCCAGCAGCCCCCACCGGGGGGGGTTTTTCTACGAGCAGTACTTC. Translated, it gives CASSPHRGGFFYEQYF.

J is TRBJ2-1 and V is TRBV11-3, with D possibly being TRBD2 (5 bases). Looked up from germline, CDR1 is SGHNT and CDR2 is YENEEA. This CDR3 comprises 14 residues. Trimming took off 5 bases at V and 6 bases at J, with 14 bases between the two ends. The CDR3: CASSPHTSINEQFF. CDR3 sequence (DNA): TGTGCCAGCAGCCCTCACACTAGTATCAATGAGCAGTTCTTC.

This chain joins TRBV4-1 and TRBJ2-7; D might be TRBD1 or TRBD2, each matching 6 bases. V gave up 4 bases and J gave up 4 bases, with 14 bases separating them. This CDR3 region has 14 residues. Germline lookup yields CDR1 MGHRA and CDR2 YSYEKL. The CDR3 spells CASSPQTGRYEQYF. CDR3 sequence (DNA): TGCGCCAGCAGCCCTCAAACAGGGAGGTACGAGCAGTACTTC.

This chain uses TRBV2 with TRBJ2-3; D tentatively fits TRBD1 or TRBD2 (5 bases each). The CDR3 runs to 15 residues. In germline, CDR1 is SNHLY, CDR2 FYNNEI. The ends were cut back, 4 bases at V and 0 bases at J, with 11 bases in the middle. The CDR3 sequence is CASSGQGVSTDTQYF. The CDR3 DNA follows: TGTGCCAGCAGTGGCCAGGGAGTTAGCACAGATACGCAGTATTTT.

The CDR3 loop is CASNPTASNQPQHF. The CDR3 DNA reads TGTGCCAGCAATCCAACAGCGAGCAATCAGCCCCAGCATTTT. The chain joins TRBV27 to TRBJ1-5; D is ambiguous. The V and J ends lost 7 bases and 1 base respectively, with 11 bases between them. Germline V gene lookup returns CDR1 MNHEY and CDR2 SMNVEV (reference sequence). The CDR3 is 14 residues long.

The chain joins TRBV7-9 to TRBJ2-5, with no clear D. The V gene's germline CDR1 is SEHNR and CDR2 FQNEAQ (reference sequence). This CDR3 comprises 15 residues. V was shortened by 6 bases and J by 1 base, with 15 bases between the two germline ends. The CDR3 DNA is TGTGCCAGCAGTTCCGCGAGGAGCGTCCAAGAGACCCAGTACTTC. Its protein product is CASSSARSVQETQYF.

The DNA of the CDR3 is TGTGCCAGCAGCTTAGTTTTCGGGGTGGGAGCAACTAATGAAAAACTGTTTTTT. Protein: CASSLVFGVGATNEKLFF. This rearrangement joins TRBV7-9 to TRBJ1-4; D ambiguous. The CDR3 extends over 18 amino acids. Germline CDR1 reads SEHNR; CDR2 reads FQNEAQ (reference sequence). V was clipped by 1 base and J by 0 bases, with 15 bases between them.

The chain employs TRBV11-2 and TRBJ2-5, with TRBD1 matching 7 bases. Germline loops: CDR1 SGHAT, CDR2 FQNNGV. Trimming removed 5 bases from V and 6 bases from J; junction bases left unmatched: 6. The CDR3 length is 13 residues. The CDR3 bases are TGTGCCAGCAGCCCATCAGGGGGACAGACCCAGTACTTC. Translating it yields CASSPSGGQTQYF.

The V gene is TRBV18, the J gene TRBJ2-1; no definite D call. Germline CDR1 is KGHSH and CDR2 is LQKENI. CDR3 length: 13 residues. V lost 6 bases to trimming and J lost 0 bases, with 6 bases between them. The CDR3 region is CASSGVSYNEQFF. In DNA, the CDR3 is TGTGCCAGCTCCGGAGTCTCCTACAATGAGCAGTTCTTC.

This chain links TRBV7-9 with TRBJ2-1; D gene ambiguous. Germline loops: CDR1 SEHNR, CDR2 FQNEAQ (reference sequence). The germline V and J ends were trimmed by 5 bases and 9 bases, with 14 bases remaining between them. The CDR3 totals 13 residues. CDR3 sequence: CASSPAGRPEQFF. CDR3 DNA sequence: TGTGCCAGCAGCCCGGCTGGCCGCCCTGAGCAGTTCTTC.

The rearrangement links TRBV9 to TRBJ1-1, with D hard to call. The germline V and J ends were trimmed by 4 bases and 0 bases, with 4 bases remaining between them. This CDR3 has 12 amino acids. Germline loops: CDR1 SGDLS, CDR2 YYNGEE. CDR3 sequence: CASSSMNTEAFF. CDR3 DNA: TGTGCCAGCAGCTCTATGAACACTGAAGCTTTCTTT. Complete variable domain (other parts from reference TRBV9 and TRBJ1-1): DSGVTQTPKHLITATGQRVTLRCSPRSGDLSVYWYQQSLDQGLQFLIQYYNGEERAKGNILERFSAQQFPDLHSELNLSSLELGDSALYFCASSSMNTEAFFGQGTRLTVV.

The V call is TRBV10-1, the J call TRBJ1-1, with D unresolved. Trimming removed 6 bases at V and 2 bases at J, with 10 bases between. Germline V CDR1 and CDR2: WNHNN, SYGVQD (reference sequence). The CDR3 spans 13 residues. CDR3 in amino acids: CASRLTGNTEAFF. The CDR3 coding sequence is TGCGCCAGCAGATTGACCGGAAACACTGAAGCTTTCTTT.

CDR3 DNA sequence: TGCGCCAGCAGCCAAGATCAAGCAGATACGCAGTATTTT. This sequence encodes CASSQDQADTQYF. The rearrangement links TRBV4-3 to TRBJ2-3; D is uncertain. Germline lookup yields CDR1 LGHNA and CDR2 YSLEER. The V and J ends lost 0 bases and 4 bases respectively, with 5 bases between them. The CDR3 sequence is 13 residues long.

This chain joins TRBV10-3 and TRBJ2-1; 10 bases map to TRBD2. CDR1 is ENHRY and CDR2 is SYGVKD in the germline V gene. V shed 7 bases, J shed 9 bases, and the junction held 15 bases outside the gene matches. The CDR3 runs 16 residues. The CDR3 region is CAINRLAGATPGEQFF. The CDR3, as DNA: TGTGCCATCAATAGGCTAGCGGGGGCTACGCCGGGTGAGCAGTTCTTC.

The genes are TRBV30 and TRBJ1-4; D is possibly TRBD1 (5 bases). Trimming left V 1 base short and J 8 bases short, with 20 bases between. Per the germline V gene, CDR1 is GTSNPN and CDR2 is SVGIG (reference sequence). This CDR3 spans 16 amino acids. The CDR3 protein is CAWSDGTGKNVEKLFF. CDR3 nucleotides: TGTGCCTGGAGTGACGGGACTGGGAAAAATGTGGAAAAACTGTTTTTT.